This T cell receptor beta chain was found in a study of blood T cell repertoires in COVID-19. The germline V gene has CDR1 SGHVS and CDR2 FNYEAQ. The CDR3 length is 16 residues. V lost 1 base and J 4 bases, leaving 13 bases between the germline ends. TCRdb's copy holds only in-frame clones and misses some; the assay was immunoSEQ multiplex PCR. The sample lists tens of thousands of clones, approximately 88% occurring once. This clonotype was sampled from a human donor in a cohort sampled during active COVID-19. Sequencing input: peripheral blood. The chain uses TRBV7-6 and TRBJ2-2; a possible D gene is TRBD2 (7 bases). DNA of the CDR3: TGTGCCAGCAGCTTAGTCCCGGGGGGCGGCACCGGGGAGCTGTTTTTT. Translated: CASSLVPGGGTGELFF. Combining the CDR3 with reference TRBV7-6 and TRBJ2-2 gives the whole variable domain GAGVSQSPRYKVTKRGQDVALRCDPISGHVSLYWYRQALGQGPEFLTYFNYEAQQDKSGLPNDRFSAERPEGSISTLTIQRTEQRDSAMYRCASSLVPGGGTGELFFGEGSRLTVL.